This TCR beta chain comes out of a study of CD8 T cells in ankylosing spondylitis. Turning to this clonotype: Its target is unknown. Compared with germline, one end of the junction differs, possibly owing to a read error.

TCRdb independently ran MiXCR on the 5' RACE reads; one entry per CDR3 protein. This repertoire shows over 100,000 distinct CDR3 sequences, about an eighth found once; its top ten account for 4.1%. The V gene's germline CDR1 is SGHTA and CDR2 FQGNSA. This CDR3 region has 13 residues. Findings of the study overall: Enrichment of disease-linked clones was reportedly significant in matched ankylosing spondylitis synovial fluid. Within ankylosing spondylitis blood, a TCR beta motif made up of seven to nine highly homologous variants appeared to be characteristic. Some motif variants were previously reported in reactive arthritis synovial fluid and blood.

This chain joins TRBV7-2 and TRBJ1-5; D unclear. The sequenced sample was blood, either unsorted or a sorted T cell fraction (not recorded which). This receptor was identified in a female donor with ankylosing spondylitis or in good health (not recorded which). The CDR3 DNA follows: TGTGCCCGCAGCTTAGGTGCGATTCAGCCCCACCATTTT. It yields the protein CARSLGAIQPHHF.